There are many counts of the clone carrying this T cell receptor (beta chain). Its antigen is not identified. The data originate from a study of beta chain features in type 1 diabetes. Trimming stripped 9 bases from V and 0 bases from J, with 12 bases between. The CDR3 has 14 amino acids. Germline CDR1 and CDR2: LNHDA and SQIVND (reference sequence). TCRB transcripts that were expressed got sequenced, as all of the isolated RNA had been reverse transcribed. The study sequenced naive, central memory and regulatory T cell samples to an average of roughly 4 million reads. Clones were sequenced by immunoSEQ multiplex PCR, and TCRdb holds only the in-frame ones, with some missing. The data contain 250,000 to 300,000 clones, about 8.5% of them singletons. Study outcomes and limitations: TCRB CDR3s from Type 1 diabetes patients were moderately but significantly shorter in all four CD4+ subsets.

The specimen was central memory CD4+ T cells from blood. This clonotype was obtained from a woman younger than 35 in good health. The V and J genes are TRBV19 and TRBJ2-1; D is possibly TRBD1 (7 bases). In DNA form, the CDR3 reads TGTGCCAGCGGGGGACAGCCCTCCTACAATGAGCAGTTCTTC. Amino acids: CASGGQPSYNEQFF.